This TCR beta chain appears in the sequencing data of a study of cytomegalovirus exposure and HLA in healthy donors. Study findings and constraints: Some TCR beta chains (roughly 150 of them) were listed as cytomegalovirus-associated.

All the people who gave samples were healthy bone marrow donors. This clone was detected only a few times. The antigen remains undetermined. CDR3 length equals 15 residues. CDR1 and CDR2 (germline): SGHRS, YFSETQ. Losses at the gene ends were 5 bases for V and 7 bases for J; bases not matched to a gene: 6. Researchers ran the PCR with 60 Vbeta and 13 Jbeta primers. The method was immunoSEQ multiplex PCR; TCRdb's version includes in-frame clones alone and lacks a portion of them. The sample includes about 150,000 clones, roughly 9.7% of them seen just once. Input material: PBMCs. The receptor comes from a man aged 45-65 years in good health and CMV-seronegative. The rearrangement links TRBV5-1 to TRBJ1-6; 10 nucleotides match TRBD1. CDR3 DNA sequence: TGCGCCAGCAGGACCGGGACAGGGGTAAATTCACCCCTCCACTTT. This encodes CASRTGTGVNSPLHF. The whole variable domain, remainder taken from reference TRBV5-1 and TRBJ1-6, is KAGVTQTPRYLIKTRGQQVTLSCSPISGHRSVSWYQQTPGQGLQFLFEYFSETQRNKGNFPGRFSGRQFSNSRSEMNVSTLELGDSALYLCASRTGTGVNSPLHFGNGTRLTVT.